Below are 18 T cell receptor beta chains sequenced from a single sample in a study of blood T cell repertoires in COVID-19 (dated by TCRdb to the early 2020s). Library preparation used the immunoSEQ multiplex PCR assay. Sourced from immuneACCESS, this table was stored by TCRdb with only in-frame sequences that have V and J called. A share of the clones is absent; for the studies checked, an unresolved V gene accounts for under half, and the remainder has no known explanation. This sample lists approximately 200,000 clones; roughly 86% were detected once. The leading ten clones occupy about a tenth of the sample. The sample taken for sequencing was PBMCs or T cells enriched from blood (not recorded which). Every receptor here comes from a young man with acute COVID-19.

The rearrangement links TRBV7-9 to TRBJ1-1; D gene uncertain. The CDR3 is 15 residues long. V lost 1 base, J lost 1 base, and 10 bases lay in between. The V gene's germline CDR1 is SEHNR and CDR2 FQNEAQ (reference sequence). DNA for the CDR3: TGTGCCAGCAGCTTAGTCCTGGGAGAGAACACTGAAGCTTTCTTT. Its translation: CASSLVLGENTEAFF.

The rearrangement uses TRBV30 and TRBJ2-7; D is perhaps TRBD1 (5 bases). V was shortened by 1 base and J by 5 bases, with 12 bases between the two germline ends. Germline CDR1 and CDR2: GTSNPN and SVGIG (reference sequence). This CDR3 is built from 13 residues. The CDR3 sequence: CAWSEGLAHEQYF. The CDR3 DNA sequence: TGTGCCTGGAGTGAGGGGTTAGCCCACGAGCAGTACTTC.

The V call is TRBV29-1, the J call TRBJ1-1; the D gene is possibly TRBD1 (5 bases). V shed 0 bases and J shed 3 bases, with 8 bases lying between them. Per germline, CDR1 SQVTM and CDR2 ANQGSEA. The CDR3 runs to 13 residues. The CDR3 sequence: CSVEDGGDTEAFF. The DNA of the CDR3 is TGCAGCGTTGAAGATGGAGGGGACACTGAAGCTTTCTTT.

The gene calls are TRBV4-1 and TRBJ1-1, with D unclear. CDR1 is MGHRA, CDR2 YSYEKL, per germline. The V end was cut by 0 bases, the J end by 9 bases, with 11 bases between. The CDR3 is 13 amino acids. As DNA, the CDR3 is TGCGCCAGCAGCCAAGAAGCCCTTAATCAAGCTTTCTTT. Its protein product is CASSQEALNQAFF.

The chain carries TRBV13 and TRBJ1-2, with a possible D match to TRBD1 (6 bases). The germline V gene encodes CDR1 PRHDT and CDR2 FYEKMQ (reference sequence). The CDR3 has 14 residues. V dropped 5 bases and J dropped 6 bases, with 16 bases sitting between them. In DNA form, the CDR3 reads TGTGCCAGCAGCCTACGGGGGGGCGAGGATGGCTACACCTTC. The encoded protein is CASSLRGGEDGYTF. Supplemented by reference TRBV13 and TRBJ1-2, the full variable domain reads AAGVIQSPRHLIKEKRETATLKCYPIPRHDTVYWYQQGPGQDPQFLISFYEKMQSDKGSIPDRFSAQQFSDYHSELNMSSLELGDSALYFCASSLRGGEDGYTFGSGTRLTVV.

The chain carries TRBV6-5 and TRBJ1-2, with 7 bases that match TRBD1. Trimming cost V 1 base and J 8 bases; bases outside gene matches: 13. CDR1 is MNHEY, CDR2 SVGAGI, per germline. The CDR3 length is 16 residues. DNA of the CDR3: TGTGCCAGCAGTTACTGGGGTCGGGGGACAGCGACGGGCTACACCTTC. Translation gives CASSYWGRGTATGYTF.

In its sample, this clone was seen once. The CDR3, as DNA: TGTGCCAGCTCACAGGACAGTCCTGGAAACACCATATATTTT. Amino acids: CASSQDSPGNTIYF. The V and J genes are TRBV18 and TRBJ1-3; D perhaps matches TRBD1 (6 bases). The CDR3 covers 14 residues. The germline V gene encodes CDR1 KGHSH and CDR2 LQKENI. V lost 4 bases, J lost 2 bases, and 9 bases lay in between.

This chain uses TRBV7-8 with TRBJ2-3, with D possibly TRBD1 on 5 matching bases. This CDR3 spans 14 amino acids. Germline loops: CDR1 SGHVS, CDR2 FQNEAQ. Trimming removed 3 bases from V and 0 bases from J, with 7 bases in between. CDR3: CASSLKGSTDTQYF. The CDR3 region has the DNA TGTGCCAGCAGCTTGAAGGGGAGCACAGATACGCAGTATTTT.

This clone was observed a single time. The chain links TRBV29-1 to TRBJ2-1; possible D gene TRBD2, 5 bases. V shed 3 bases and J shed 6 bases, with 12 bases lying between them. This CDR3 spans 13 amino acids. The germline CDR1 and CDR2 sequences are SQVTM and ANQGSEA. Written as DNA, the CDR3 is TGCAGCGTTGACTCGGCTAGCTTCAATGAGCAGTTCTTC. Protein: CSVDSASFNEQFF.

The CDR3: CASSGPAGNQETQYF. In nucleotides, the CDR3 is TGTGCCAGCAGTGGCCCAGCGGGTAACCAAGAGACCCAGTACTTC. V is TRBV2 and J is TRBJ2-5; perhaps TRBD2 as D (6 bases). Germline V gene data show CDR1 as SNHLY and CDR2 as FYNNEI. Trimming stripped 4 bases from V and 0 bases from J, with 12 bases between. This CDR3 has 15 amino acids. The full variable domain, rest sourced from reference TRBV2 and TRBJ2-5, is EPEVTQTPSHQVTQMGQEVILRCVPISNHLYFYWYRQILGQKVEFLVSFYNNEISEKSEIFDDQFSVERPDGSNFTLKIRSTKLEDSAMYFCASSGPAGNQETQYFGPGTRLLVL.

The rearrangement uses TRBV4-1 and TRBJ2-4, with 10 positions matching TRBD2. The CDR3 has 20 residues. Unmatched junction bases numbered 21, after V lost 3 bases and J lost 7 bases. Germline V gene sequence: CDR1 MGHRA, CDR2 YSYEKL. The CDR3 DNA reads TGCGCCAGCAGCCACCCAGGGGGGCTAGCGGGAGATTATGCCGGGAACATTCAGTACTTC. Translating it yields CASSHPGGLAGDYAGNIQYF.

The J gene is TRBJ1-1, the V gene TRBV27; D might be TRBD1 (5 bases). The ends were cut back, 6 bases at V and 5 bases at J, with 16 bases in the middle. This CDR3 is 14 amino acids long. The germline CDR1 and CDR2 sequences are MNHEY and SMNVEV (reference sequence). The DNA of the CDR3 is TGTGCCAGCAGGCGTAGTCAGGGATTGACTGAAGCTTTCTTT. Protein sequence: CASRRSQGLTEAFF.

This clone was seen once. CDR3 coding DNA: TGCGCCAGCAGCTCTGGAGCGGTCTACAATGAGCAGTTCTTC. This translates into CASSSGAVYNEQFF. The V and J genes are TRBV5-1 and TRBJ2-1; D possibly corresponds to TRBD2 (5 bases). Trimming stripped 3 bases from V and 3 bases from J, with 10 bases between. Germline loops: CDR1 SGHRS, CDR2 YFSETQ. The CDR3 is 14 residues long.

The rearrangement uses TRBV7-8 and TRBJ1-5; D is perhaps TRBD1 (6 bases). The length of the CDR3 is 14 residues. V was trimmed by 0 bases and J by 6 bases, leaving 9 bases between them. The germline CDR1 and CDR2 sequences are SGHVS and FQNEAQ. As DNA, the CDR3 is TGTGCCAGCAGCTTAGCGGGGGCTGGTCAGCCCCAGCATTTT. Translation: CASSLAGAGQPQHF.

J is TRBJ2-2 and V is TRBV12-5; 13 bases align to TRBD2. After removal of 6 bases from V and 6 bases from J, the junction contained 10 bases not matched to a gene. This CDR3 has 17 amino acids. Per germline, CDR1 LGHNT and CDR2 FRNRAP. The CDR3 DNA reads TGTGCTAGTGGGACCGGGACTAGCGGGACCGGTGCCGGGGAGCTGTTTTTT. Its protein is CASGTGTSGTGAGELFF.

J is TRBJ1-2 and V is TRBV19; no clear D. The CDR3 runs 15 residues. The V gene lost 1 base and the J gene lost 0 bases, with 9 bases spanning the gap. Germline V gives CDR1 LNHDA, CDR2 SQIVND (reference sequence). Here the CDR3 reads CASSIVASSNYGYTF. DNA for the CDR3: TGTGCCAGTAGTATAGTCGCGAGTTCTAACTATGGCTACACCTTC.

The chain employs TRBV19 and TRBJ2-1; 9 positions agree with TRBD2. Germline values: CDR1 LNHDA, CDR2 SQIVND (reference sequence). J gave up 6 bases and V 4 bases, and 4 bases lay outside the gene matches. The CDR3 totals 14 residues. In DNA form, the CDR3 reads TGTGCCAGTAGTACGGGACTAGCCCCCAATGAGCAGTTCTTC. It encodes CASSTGLAPNEQFF.

This rearrangement joins TRBV7-3 to TRBJ1-1; 8 bases match TRBD1. Germline CDR1 reads SGHTA; CDR2 reads FQGTGA. This CDR3 spans 14 amino acids. After removal of 5 bases from V and 5 bases from J, the junction contained 7 bases not matched to a gene. The chain's CDR3 is CASSAQGAGTEAFF. CDR3 nucleotides: TGTGCCAGCAGCGCTCAGGGGGCGGGAACTGAAGCTTTCTTT. The full variable domain, its missing parts supplied by reference TRBV7-3 and TRBJ1-1, is GAGVSQTPSNKVTEKGKYVELRCDPISGHTALYWYRQSLGQGPEFLIYFQGTGAADDSGLPNDRFFAVRPEGSVSTLKIQRTERGDSAVYLCASSAQGAGTEAFFGQGTRLTVV.